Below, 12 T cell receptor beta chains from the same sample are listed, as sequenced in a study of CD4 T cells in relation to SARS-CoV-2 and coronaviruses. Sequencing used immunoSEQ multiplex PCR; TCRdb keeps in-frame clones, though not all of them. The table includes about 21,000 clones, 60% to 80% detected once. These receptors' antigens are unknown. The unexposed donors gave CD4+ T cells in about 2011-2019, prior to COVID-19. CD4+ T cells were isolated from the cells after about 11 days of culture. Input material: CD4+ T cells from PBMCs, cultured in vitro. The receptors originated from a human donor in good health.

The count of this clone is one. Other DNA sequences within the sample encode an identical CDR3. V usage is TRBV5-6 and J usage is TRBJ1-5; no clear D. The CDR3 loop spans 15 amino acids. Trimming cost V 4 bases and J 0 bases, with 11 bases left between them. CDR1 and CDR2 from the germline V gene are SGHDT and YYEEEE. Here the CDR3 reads CASSLGGYSNQPQHF. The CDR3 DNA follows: TGTGCCAGCAGCCTTGGAGGGTATAGCAATCAGCCCCAGCATTTT.

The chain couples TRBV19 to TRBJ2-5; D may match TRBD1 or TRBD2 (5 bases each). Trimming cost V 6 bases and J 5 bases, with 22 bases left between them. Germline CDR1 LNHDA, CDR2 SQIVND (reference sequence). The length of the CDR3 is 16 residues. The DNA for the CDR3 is TGTGCCAGTAGGGGGCCCGGGGACGGGTCGGGGGAGACCCAGTACTTC. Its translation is CASRGPGDGSGETQYF. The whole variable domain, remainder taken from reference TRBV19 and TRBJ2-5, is DGGITQSPKYLFRKEGQNVTLSCEQNLNHDAMYWYRQDPGQGLRLIYYSQIVNDFQKGDIAEGYSVSREKKESFPLTVTSAQKNPTAFYLCASRGPGDGSGETQYFGPGTRLLVL.

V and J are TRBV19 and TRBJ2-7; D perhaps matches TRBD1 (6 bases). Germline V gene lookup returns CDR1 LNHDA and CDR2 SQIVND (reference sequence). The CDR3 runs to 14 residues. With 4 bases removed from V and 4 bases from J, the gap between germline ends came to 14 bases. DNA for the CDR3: TGTGCCAGTAGTACGGCGGGTAGGGGGTACGAGCAGTACTTC. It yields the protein CASSTAGRGYEQYF.

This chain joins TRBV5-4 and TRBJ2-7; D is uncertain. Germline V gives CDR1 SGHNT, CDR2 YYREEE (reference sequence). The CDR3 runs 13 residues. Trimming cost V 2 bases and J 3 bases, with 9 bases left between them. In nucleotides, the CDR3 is TGTGCCAGCAGCTTTGGTTCCGACTACGAGCAGTACTTC. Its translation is CASSFGSDYEQYF.

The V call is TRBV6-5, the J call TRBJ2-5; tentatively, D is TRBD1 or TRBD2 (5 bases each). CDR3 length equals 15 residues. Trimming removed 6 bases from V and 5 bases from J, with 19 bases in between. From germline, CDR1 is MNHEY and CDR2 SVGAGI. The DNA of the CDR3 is TGTGCCAGCAGACCATTATGGGGTCGGGACGAGACCCAGTACTTC. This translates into CASRPLWGRDETQYF.

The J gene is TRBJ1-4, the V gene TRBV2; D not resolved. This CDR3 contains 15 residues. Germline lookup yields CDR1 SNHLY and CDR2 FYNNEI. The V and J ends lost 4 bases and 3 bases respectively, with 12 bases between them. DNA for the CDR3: TGTGCCAGCAGTGTCCGTAGAGGGCCTAATGAAAAACTGTTTTTT. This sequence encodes CASSVRRGPNEKLFF.

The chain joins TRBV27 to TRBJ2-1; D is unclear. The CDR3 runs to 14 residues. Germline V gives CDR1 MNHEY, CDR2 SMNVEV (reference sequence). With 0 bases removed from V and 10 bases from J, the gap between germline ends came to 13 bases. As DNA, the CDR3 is TGTGCCAGCAGTTTATCAAGGGTGGACCCCGAGCAGTTCTTC. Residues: CASSLSRVDPEQFF.

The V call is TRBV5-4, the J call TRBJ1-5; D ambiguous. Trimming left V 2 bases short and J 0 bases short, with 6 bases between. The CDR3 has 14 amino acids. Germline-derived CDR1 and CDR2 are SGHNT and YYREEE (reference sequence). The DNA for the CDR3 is TGTGCCAGCAGCTTCCATAATAGCAATCAGCCCCAGCATTTT. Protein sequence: CASSFHNSNQPQHF.

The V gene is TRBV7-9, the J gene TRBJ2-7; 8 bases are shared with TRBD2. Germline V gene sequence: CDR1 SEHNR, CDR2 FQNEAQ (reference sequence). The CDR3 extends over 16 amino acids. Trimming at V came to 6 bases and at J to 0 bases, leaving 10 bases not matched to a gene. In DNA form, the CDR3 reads TGTGCCAGCAGACCAAGCGGGAGCGACATCTCCTACGAGCAGTACTTC. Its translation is CASRPSGSDISYEQYF.

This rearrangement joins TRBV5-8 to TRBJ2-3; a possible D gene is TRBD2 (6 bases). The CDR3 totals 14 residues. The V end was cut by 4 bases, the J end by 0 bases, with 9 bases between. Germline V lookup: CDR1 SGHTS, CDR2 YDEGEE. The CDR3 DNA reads TGTGCCAGCAGCCCGGGGGTCAGCACAGATACGCAGTATTTT. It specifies CASSPGVSTDTQYF. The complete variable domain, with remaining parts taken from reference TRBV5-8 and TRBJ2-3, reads EAGVTQSPTHLIKTRGQQATLRCSPISGHTSVYWYQQALGLGLQFLLWYDEGEERNRGNFPPRFSGRQFPNYSSELNVNALELEDSALYLCASSPGVSTDTQYFGPGTRLTVL.

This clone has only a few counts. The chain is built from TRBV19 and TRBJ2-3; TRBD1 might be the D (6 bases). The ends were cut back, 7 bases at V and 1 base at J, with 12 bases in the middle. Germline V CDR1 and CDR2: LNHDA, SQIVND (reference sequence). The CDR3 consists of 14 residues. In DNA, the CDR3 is TGTGCCAGTATTGCAGAGGGGGGCACAGATACGCAGTATTTT. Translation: CASIAEGGTDTQYF.

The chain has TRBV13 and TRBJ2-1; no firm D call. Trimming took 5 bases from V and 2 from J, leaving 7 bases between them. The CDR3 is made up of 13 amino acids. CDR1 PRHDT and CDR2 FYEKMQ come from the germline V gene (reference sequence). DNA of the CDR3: TGTGCCAGCAGCCCCCGCCCCTACAATGAGCAGTTCTTC. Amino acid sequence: CASSPRPYNEQFF.